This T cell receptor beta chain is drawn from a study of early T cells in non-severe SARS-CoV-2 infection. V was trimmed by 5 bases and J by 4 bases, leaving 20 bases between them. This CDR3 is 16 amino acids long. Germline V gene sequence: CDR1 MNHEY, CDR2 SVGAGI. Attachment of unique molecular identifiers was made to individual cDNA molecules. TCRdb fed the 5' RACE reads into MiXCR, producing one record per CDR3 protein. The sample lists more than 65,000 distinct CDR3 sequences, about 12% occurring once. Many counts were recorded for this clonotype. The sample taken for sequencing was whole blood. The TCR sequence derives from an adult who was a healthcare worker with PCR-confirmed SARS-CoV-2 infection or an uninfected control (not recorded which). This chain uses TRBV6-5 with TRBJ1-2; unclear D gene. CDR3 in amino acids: CASSDSPGLGLYGYTF. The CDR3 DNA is TGTGCCAGCAGTGATTCTCCGGGTCTTGGTCTCTATGGCTACACCTTC.